These T cell receptor beta chains were read from a single sample in a study of regulatory T cells in long-lasting Graves disease. TCRdb ran MiXCR on the multiplex PCR reads and lists one entry per CDR3 protein. Of fewer than 500,000 distinct CDR3 sequences listed, about 17% were seen once; the top ten hold 10% to 15%. The sample was also linked to a second study, of T cells in Graves' hyperthyroidism and ophthalmopathy.

Sample: peripheral blood mononuclear cells (PBMCs), taken at new diagnosis, from a patient treated with antithyroid drugs. All receptors come from a man in his forties with Graves disease. Each CDR3 is given with its conserved first and last residue. Each record gives: V gene, D gene, clone size, J gene, CDR3 DNA, CDR3 protein. A D gene is named only where the DNA matches it firmly. Clone size is given for some rows only: seen once, a few or many times, or a class if the clone is expanded.

TRBV3-1	TRBD2	many	TRBJ2-5	TGTGCCAGCAGCCAGCGACCCCGGCTAGCGGAAGAGACCCAGTACTTC	CASSQRPRLAEETQYF
TRBV30	TRBD2	few	TRBJ2-1	TGTGCCTCTCAGCGTGGGACTAGCGGTAAGGGGTTCTTC	CASQRGTSGKGFF
TRBV20-1	NA	many	TRBJ1-2	TGCAGTGCTAGAGTGGGGGAGGGCTATGGCTACACCTTC	CSARVGEGYGYTF
TRBV20-1	TRBD2	many	TRBJ2-5	TGCAGTGCTAGCCGCGGGAGTAGTGGGGAGACCCAGTACTTC	CSASRGSSGETQYF
TRBV30	NA	many	TRBJ2-7	TGTGCCTGGAGGGGACTTAAGGAGCAGTACTTC	CAWRGLKEQYF
TRBV28	NA	few	TRBJ1-3	TGTGCCAGCAGGGACCCTGGAAACACCATATATTTT	CASRDPGNTIYF
TRBV20-1	TRBD1	few	TRBJ1-1	TGCAGTGCACAAAGACAGGGGCCGAACACTGAAGCTTTCTTT	CSAQRQGPNTEAFF
TRBV19	TRBD1	many	TRBJ1-2	TGTGCCAGTACCCATAAGGGGGCCGGCGGATATGGCTACACCTTC	CASTHKGAGGYGYTF
TRBV6-1	NA	many	TRBJ1-6	TGTGCCAGCAAGGCGGACCTGAATTCACCCCTCCACTTT	CASKADLNSPLHF
TRBV7-8	TRBD1	few	TRBJ2-7	TGCGCCAGCAGCCAAGAGACAGGGGGGACCTACGAGCAGTACTTC	CASSQETGGTYEQYF
TRBV24-1	NA	many	TRBJ2-1	TGTGCCACCAGTGACTCGACTAGGAGGAGCTCCTACAATGAGCAGTTCTTC	CATSDSTRRSSYNEQFF
TRBV2	TRBD2	NA	TRBJ2-7	TGTGCCAGCAGTGAAACCCTGTTGGGACTAGCGGGAGACGAGCAGTACTTC	CASSETLLGLAGDEQYF
TRBV28	NA	many	TRBJ2-7	TGTGCCAGCAGTTTAGCAGGGGAGTCCTACGAGCAGTACTTC	CASSLAGESYEQYF
TRBV7-2	NA	many	TRBJ2-7	TGTGCCAGCAGCTTAGGGCCAGGGGTAGCCGACGAGCAGTACTTC	CASSLGPGVADEQYF
TRBV28	NA	few	TRBJ1-3	TGTGCCAGCAGTCCCCTGACGCCTTCTGGAAACACCATATATTTT	CASSPLTPSGNTIYF
TRBV15	NA	NA	TRBJ1-2	TGTGCCACCAGCAGGGCGGGCCCTGGGAGCTATGGCTACACCTTC	CATSRAGPGSYGYTF
TRBV5-1	NA	many	TRBJ2-1	TGCGCCAGCAGCTTGGCCCCCAGGGGTTCCTACAATGAGCAGTTCTTC	CASSLAPRGSYNEQFF
TRBV30	NA	NA	TRBJ2-7	TGTGCCTGGAAAGGGAGCTACGAGCAGTACTTC	CAWKGSYEQYF
TRBV6-1	TRBD2	NA	TRBJ2-1	TGTGCCAGCAGAACCACGCGCGGTGCGGGGGCCTACAATGAGCAGTTCTTC	CASRTTRGAGAYNEQFF
TRBV6-1	NA	many	TRBJ2-3	TGTGCCAGCAGCCGACTCGGAGAGGGGTCAGATACGCAGTATTTT	CASSRLGEGSDTQYF
TRBV20-1	NA	NA	TRBJ1-5	TGCAGTGCTAGAGATCCCGGGGGCGAGGCTCAGCCCCAGCATTTT	CSARDPGGEAQPQHF
TRBV19	NA	NA	TRBJ2-2	TGTGCCAGTAGTTTCACACTGACTACGAACACCGGGGAGCTGTTTTTT	CASSFTLTTNTGELFF
TRBV5-1	TRBD1	many	TRBJ2-1	TGCGCCAGCAGCTTTGCGACAGGGGATGAGCAGTTCTTC	CASSFATGDEQFF
TRBV12-3/TRBV12-4	NA	NA	TRBJ1-2	TGTGCCAGCAGTTTGCAGGGATCAGGGGGCTACACCTTC	CASSLQGSGGYTF
TRBV28	NA	many	TRBJ2-3	TGTGCCAGCAGTTACTCGGTCCCAGATACGCAGTATTTT	CASSYSVPDTQYF
TRBV14	TRBD1	NA	TRBJ2-7	TGTGCCAGCAGCCTCCGACAGGGTGTCTCCTACGAGCAGTACTTC	CASSLRQGVSYEQYF
TRBV28	NA	NA	TRBJ2-1	TGTGCCAGCAGCCCCAAAGTGGGTCGGAGGACCTACAATGAGCAGTTCTTC	CASSPKVGRRTYNEQFF
TRBV18	TRBD2	many	TRBJ2-7	TGTGCCAGCTCACCACGGGCGGGAGGCTCCTACGAGCAGTACTTC	CASSPRAGGSYEQYF
TRBV7-8	NA	many	TRBJ2-1	TGTGCCAGCAGCTTCGATGATGGGGGTTTGGGCAATGAGCAGTTCTTC	CASSFDDGGLGNEQFF
TRBV6-1	TRBD1	NA	TRBJ2-1	TGTGCCAGCACAGGGGGTACGTGGGGGAATGAGCAGTTCTTC	CASTGGTWGNEQFF
TRBV11-2	NA	NA	TRBJ1-1	TGTGCCAGCAGCCGAGGTGAGGGGAACACTGAAGCTTTCTTT	CASSRGEGNTEAFF
TRBV24-1	NA	many	TRBJ2-5	TGTGCCACCAGTGATTCGACAGGCCCCAGCCAAGAGACCCAGTACTTC	CATSDSTGPSQETQYF
TRBV20-1	NA	many	TRBJ2-3	TGCAGTGCTAGAGATAGGGGCACTCTAGCAGGCACAGATACGCAGTATTTT	CSARDRGTLAGTDTQYF
TRBV7-9	NA	many	TRBJ2-1	TGTGCCAGCAGCTTAAGTGAGTTTAGTACTTCTGAGCAGTTCTTC	CASSLSEFSTSEQFF
TRBV6-2/TRBV6-3	TRBD2	few	TRBJ2-6	TGTGCCAGCAGCTGGACTAGCTCTGGGGCCAACGTCCTGACTTTC	CASSWTSSGANVLTF
TRBV3-1	TRBD2	many	TRBJ2-1	TGTGCCAGCAGCTACGGGGGAGGGCGGAATGAGCAGTTCTTC	CASSYGGGRNEQFF
TRBV12-3/TRBV12-4	TRBD1	many	TRBJ2-5	TGTGCCAGCAGTTTAGCGATGATGAAAACAGGGGCCGGGGAGACCCAGTACTTC	CASSLAMMKTGAGETQYF
TRBV30	NA	NA	TRBJ2-4	TGTGCCTGGAGTGAAAGAGATTTAGCCAAAAACATTCAGTACTTC	CAWSERDLAKNIQYF
TRBV6-2/TRBV6-3	NA	many	TRBJ2-7	TGTGCCAGCAGTTACAGGGTCAGGATCACCTCCTACGAGCAGTACTTC	CASSYRVRITSYEQYF
TRBV10-2	TRBD2	few	TRBJ2-7	TGCGCCAGCAGTGAGTTGGGACTAGCGAGGGACGAGCAGTACTTC	CASSELGLARDEQYF
TRBV6-2/TRBV6-3	TRBD1	few	TRBJ2-7	TGTGCCAGCAGTTACCGGGGACAGGGAACCTACGAGCAGTACTTC	CASSYRGQGTYEQYF
TRBV9	NA	NA	TRBJ1-4	TGTGCCAGCAGCGTCGAGAAGATAACTAATGAAAAACTGTTTTTT	CASSVEKITNEKLFF
TRBV29-1	TRBD2	NA	TRBJ2-2	TGCAGCGTTGAAGATCCTGGGACTAGCGGAAGCACCGGGGAGCTGTTTTTT	CSVEDPGTSGSTGELFF
TRBV11-2	NA	many	TRBJ2-7	TGTGCCAGCAGCGAGAGACTAGTACACGAGCAGTACTTC	CASSERLVHEQYF
TRBV12-3/TRBV12-4	NA	many	TRBJ2-1	TGTGCCAGCGTTGCGGGGCAACTTAGGGGCTACAATGAGCAGTTCTTC	CASVAGQLRGYNEQFF
TRBV28	NA	many	TRBJ2-5	TGTGCCAGCGGGAGGCTCCAAGAGACCCAGTACTTC	CASGRLQETQYF
TRBV20-1	TRBD2	many	TRBJ2-2	TGCAGTGCTAGAGACGAGGGGACTAGCGGTAACACCGGGGAGCTGTTTTTT	CSARDEGTSGNTGELFF
TRBV11-2	TRBD1	NA	TRBJ2-3	TGTGCCAGCAGCGAACCGGGACAGAGCACAGATACGCAGTATTTT	CASSEPGQSTDTQYF
TRBV10-3	NA	many	TRBJ2-2	TGTGCCACCATCAGAGGCGACGCCGGGGAGCTGTTTTTT	CATIRGDAGELFF
TRBV3-1	TRBD2	many	TRBJ2-7	TGTGCCAGCAGCTACACTAGCGGGAGCGACGAGCAGTACTTC	CASSYTSGSDEQYF
TRBV28	TRBD1	many	TRBJ1-6	TGTGCCAGCAGTCGGGGAGGGGACAGGGCTAATTCACCCCTCCACTTT	CASSRGGDRANSPLHF
TRBV30	NA	many	TRBJ2-2	TGTGCCTGGAGTTGGAGGCCCACCGGGGAGCTGTTTTTT	CAWSWRPTGELFF
TRBV9	NA	few	TRBJ2-7	TGTGCCAGCAGCGTAGGGACAGCCGCCTACGAGCAGTACTTC	CASSVGTAAYEQYF
TRBV19	NA	few	TRBJ1-2	TGTGCCAGTAGTGTCAGGGGCACAAATAACTATGGCTACACCTTC	CASSVRGTNNYGYTF
TRBV5-1	NA	NA	TRBJ2-1	TGCGCCAGCAGCGCCGCCCTCTACAATGAGCAGTTCTTC	CASSAALYNEQFF
TRBV11-2	NA	many	TRBJ2-5	TGTGCCAGCAGCGCCTGGACAGACCAAGAGACCCAGTACTTC	CASSAWTDQETQYF
TRBV12-3/TRBV12-4	NA	many	TRBJ1-2	TGTGCCAGCAGTTCTCGGTATGGCTACACCTTC	CASSSRYGYTF
TRBV7-9	NA	NA	TRBJ2-3	TGTGCCAGCAGCCGAGGGGCGGGGGCCGCAGATACGCAGTATTTT	CASSRGAGAADTQYF